The rows below give T cell receptor beta chains drawn from one sample of a study of neoadjuvant anti-PD-1 for oral cavity cancer. Clones were read by immunoSEQ multiplex PCR, and TCRdb kept only the in-frame ones, dropping some. Among about 42,000 clones listed, about 76% were seen once. Sequenced material: PBMCs, taken after nivolumab (anti-PD-1) treatment. The source of these receptors is a person aged 40 to 85 with oral cavity squamous cell carcinoma. Each CDR3 is given with its conserved first and last residue. D genes are given only for firm matches. Some rows mark clone size as missing; the rest say once, few, many or name a class of expanded clone.

size	V	J	D	DNA	CDR3
NA	TRBV9	TRBJ1-4	TRBD1	TGTGCCAGCAGCGGGGGACAGTCAAATGAAAAACTGTTTTTT	CASSGGQSNEKLFF
NA	TRBV9	TRBJ1-1	NA	TGTGCCAGCAGCCCCCTAACGGTTCTCACTGAAGCTTTCTTT	CASSPLTVLTEAFF
NA	TRBV11-2	TRBJ1-1	TRBD1	TGTGCCAGCAGCCCTCGGGACAGGTTGACTGAAGCTTTCTTT	CASSPRDRLTEAFF
NA	TRBV28	TRBJ1-2	TRBD1	TGTGCCAGCAGCTCGCCCATAATCGGGACAGGGGGCCGAGGCTACACCTTC	CASSSPIIGTGGRGYTF
few	TRBV9	TRBJ2-7	NA	TGTGCCAGCAGCCGAAGTCCGACAGGTGGCTACGAGCAGTACTTC	CASSRSPTGGYEQYF
NA	TRBV5-1	TRBJ1-2	NA	TGCGCCAGCAGCTTGGCCCAAGGGGTCGGCTACACCTTC	CASSLAQGVGYTF
few	TRBV6-1	TRBJ2-3	TRBD2	TGTGCCAGCAGTGAATTTAAAGGACTAGCGCGGGGGACAGATACGCAGTATTTT	CASSEFKGLARGTDTQYF
NA	TRBV29-1	TRBJ2-2	NA	TGCAGCGTGTCAGAGAACGGGGAGCTGTTTTTT	CSVSENGELFF
NA	TRBV5-6	TRBJ1-2	NA	TGTGCCAGCAGCCAGACTAACTATGGCTACACCTTC	CASSQTNYGYTF
NA	TRBV6-1	TRBJ2-7	TRBD2	TGTGCCAGCAGTGAAAGCCCTAGCGGGATCGACGAGCAGTACTTC	CASSESPSGIDEQYF
NA	TRBV30	TRBJ2-3	TRBD2	TGTGCCTGGACCAGTAGCGGGAGAGGGGATACGCAGTATTTT	CAWTSSGRGDTQYF
NA	TRBV2	TRBJ1-5	TRBD1	TGTGCCAGCAGTGCTGGGACAGGTCGGTTTCAGCCCCAGCATTTT	CASSAGTGRFQPQHF
NA	TRBV28	TRBJ1-4	TRBD1	TGTGCCATCCAGGGGGCAACTAATGAAAAACTGTTTTTT	CAIQGATNEKLFF
NA	TRBV5-1	TRBJ2-5	NA	TGCGCCAGCAGCCCGGGACAAGCACAAGAGACCCAGTACTTC	CASSPGQAQETQYF
NA	TRBV19	TRBJ1-1	NA	TGTGCCAGTAGTATGGGGGGGAGGTGGGCCACTGAAGCTTTCTTT	CASSMGGRWATEAFF
few	TRBV25-1	TRBJ1-2	TRBD1	TGTGCCAGCGCGGCCTCCGGGACAGGGGGTGGCTACACCTTC	CASAASGTGGGYTF
NA	TRBV5-1	TRBJ2-7	NA	TGCGCCAGCAGTCCCGGACATACGGGGCTATCCTACGAGCAGTACTTC	CASSPGHTGLSYEQYF
NA	TRBV6-4	TRBJ1-2	NA	TGTGCCAGCAGGATGGAGCCGGGGGGAGGCTATGGCTACACCTTC	CASRMEPGGGYGYTF
NA	TRBV9	TRBJ2-7	NA	TGTGCCAGCAGCGTAGGGGGCAAAGGTGGCTACGAGCAGTACTTC	CASSVGGKGGYEQYF
few	TRBV4-1	TRBJ2-2	NA	TGCGCCAGCAGCGACACAGGGCTGCTCAGGGCGGGGGAGCTGTTTTTT	CASSDTGLLRAGELFF
few	TRBV19	TRBJ2-7	NA	TGTGCCAGTAGTGGGGCAGGAACCTTGAGCTCCTACGAGCAGTACTTC	CASSGAGTLSSYEQYF
NA	TRBV9	TRBJ1-3	NA	TGTGCCAGCGGGATCGACCTACGCTCTGGAAACACCATATATTTT	CASGIDLRSGNTIYF
NA	TRBV5-4	TRBJ2-1	NA	TGTGCCAGCAGCCCCCGGGGGCCGGGAGAGCAGTTCTTC	CASSPRGPGEQFF
NA	TRBV28	TRBJ1-1	NA	TGTGCCAGCAGTGTAATGAACACTGAAGCTTTCTTT	CASSVMNTEAFF
NA	TRBV7-3	TRBJ2-3	TRBD1	TGTGCCAGCAGCGGACAGGGGACAGATACGCAGTATTTT	CASSGQGTDTQYF
NA	TRBV6-5	TRBJ1-2	NA	TGTGCCAGCAGACCAGAAACTTTGGGTGGCTACACCTTC	CASRPETLGGYTF
NA	TRBV29-1	TRBJ1-1	TRBD1	TGCAGCGTCCATGCGACAGGGGCAGGCTGGAACACTGAAGCTTTCTTT	CSVHATGAGWNTEAFF
NA	TRBV7-8	TRBJ2-4	NA	TGTGCCAGCAGCTTAGAGGAGGGGGAGGGACTAGCCAAAAACATTCAGTACTTC	CASSLEEGEGLAKNIQYF
NA	TRBV7-3	TRBJ1-1	NA	TGTGCCAGCAGCTTAGGGCAGAACACTGAAGCTTTCTTT	CASSLGQNTEAFF
NA	TRBV13	TRBJ2-5	TRBD2	TGTGCCAGCAGCTTAGAGCCTAGCGGGGGAGCCGGGGGGACCCAGTACTTC	CASSLEPSGGAGGTQYF
NA	TRBV7-9	TRBJ1-3	NA	TGTGCCAGCAGCCCCTTGATAAACACCATATATTTT	CASSPLINTIYF
NA	TRBV25-1	TRBJ2-1	NA	TGTGCCAGCAGTATCCTATATGGCTACAATGAGCAGTTCTTC	CASSILYGYNEQFF
NA	TRBV10-3	TRBJ1-2	NA	TGTGCCATCAGTGAAGGTCAGGGGTATGGCTACACCTTC	CAISEGQGYGYTF
NA	TRBV6-6	TRBJ1-1	NA	TGTGCCAGCAGTCCTTGGTGGCACTCGAACACTGAAGCTTTCTTT	CASSPWWHSNTEAFF
once	TRBV7-9	TRBJ1-1	NA	TGTGCCAGCACCCATGACAGGCGGGGCACTGAAGCTTTCTTT	CASTHDRRGTEAFF
NA	TRBV29-1	TRBJ2-7	NA	TGCAGCGTTGCGCCCCTGGCGTCCGTCTACGAGCAGTACTTC	CSVAPLASVYEQYF
few	TRBV9	TRBJ2-7	TRBD1	TGTGCCAGCAGCGCCTCCGGGACAGCCTTCGAGCAGTACTTC	CASSASGTAFEQYF
NA	TRBV5-4	TRBJ2-7	NA	TGTGCCAGCAGCTTGCGGCAGGGTATCCACGAGCAGTACTTC	CASSLRQGIHEQYF
few	TRBV4-2	TRBJ2-1	NA	TGTGCCAGCAGCCAAGGTCGGTCCTCCTACAATGAGCAGTTCTTC	CASSQGRSSYNEQFF
NA	TRBV7-9	TRBJ1-6	NA	TGTGCCAGCAGCTTAGCGCGGATTTGGGATAATTCACCCCTCCACTTT	CASSLARIWDNSPLHF
few	TRBV27	TRBJ1-4	NA	TGTGCCAGCAGGACAACTAATGAAAAACTGTTTTTT	CASRTTNEKLFF
NA	TRBV7-6	TRBJ1-4	NA	TGTGCCAGCAGCCCTCTCCCAATAGCAACTAATGAAAAACTGTTTTTT	CASSPLPIATNEKLFF
NA	TRBV5-4	TRBJ1-6	NA	TGTGCCAGCAGCTTGGCCGGGCCTAATTCACCCCTCCACTTT	CASSLAGPNSPLHF
medium-sized	TRBV5-4	TRBJ2-1	TRBD2	TGTGCCACCTCGCCCGGCGGGAGCAATGAGCAGTTCTTC	CATSPGGSNEQFF
once	TRBV5-4	TRBJ1-2	TRBD1	TGTGCCAGCAGCTTTAGGGACAGGGGAAACTATGGCTACACCTTC	CASSFRDRGNYGYTF
few	TRBV9	TRBJ1-1	NA	TGTGCCAGCAGCGTAGACCAGGGGTTCCCAGCTTTCTTT	CASSVDQGFPAFF